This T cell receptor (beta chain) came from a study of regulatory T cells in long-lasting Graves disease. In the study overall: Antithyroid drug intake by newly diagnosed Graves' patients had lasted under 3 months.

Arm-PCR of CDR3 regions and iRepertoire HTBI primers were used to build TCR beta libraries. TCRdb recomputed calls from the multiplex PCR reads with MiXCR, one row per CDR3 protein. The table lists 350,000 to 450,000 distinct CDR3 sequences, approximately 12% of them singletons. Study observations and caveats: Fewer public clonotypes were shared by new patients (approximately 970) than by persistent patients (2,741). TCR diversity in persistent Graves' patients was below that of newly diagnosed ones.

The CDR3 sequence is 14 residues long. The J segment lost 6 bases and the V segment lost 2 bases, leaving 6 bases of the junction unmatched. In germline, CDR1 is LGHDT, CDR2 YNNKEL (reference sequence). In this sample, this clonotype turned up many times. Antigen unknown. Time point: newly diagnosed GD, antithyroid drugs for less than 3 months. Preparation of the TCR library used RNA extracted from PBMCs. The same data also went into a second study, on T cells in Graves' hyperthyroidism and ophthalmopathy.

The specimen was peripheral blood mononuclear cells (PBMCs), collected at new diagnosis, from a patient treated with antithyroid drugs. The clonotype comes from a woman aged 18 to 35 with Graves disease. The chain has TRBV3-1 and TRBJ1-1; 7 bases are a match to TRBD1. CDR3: CASSQPTDRAEAFF. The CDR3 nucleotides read TGTGCCAGCAGCCAACCTACCGACAGGGCTGAAGCTTTCTTT.